The 32 T cell receptor beta chains presented below share a single source sample, sequenced in a study of cytomegalovirus exposure and HLA in healthy donors. Vbeta (60) and Jbeta (13) primers were used in the PCR. The table came from immunoSEQ multiplex PCR; TCRdb's copy has only in-frame clones and leaves some out. The sample gives more than 85,000 clones, approximately 81% of which show up once; approximately 3.7% is in the top ten. Sequenced material: PBMCs. These receptors were collected from a female donor in good health and CMV-seropositive.

J is TRBJ2-6 and V is TRBV7-6; the match to TRBD2 covers 11 bases. Germline-derived CDR1 and CDR2 are SGHVS and FNYEAQ. This CDR3 contains 18 residues. Unmatched junction bases numbered 5, after V lost 0 bases and J lost 4 bases. The CDR3 loop reads CASSLAVAGGSGANVLTF. The CDR3 bases are TGTGCCAGCAGCTTAGCGGTAGCGGGAGGGTCAGGGGCCAACGTCCTGACTTTC.

V gene TRBV4-2 combines with J gene TRBJ2-5; 8 bases align to TRBD2. V was pared by 2 bases and J by 1 base, with 6 bases of the junction left unmatched. Germline V CDR1 and CDR2: LGHNA, YNFKEQ. This CDR3 is 16 amino acids long. The CDR3 loop reads CASSQNGGGSQETQYF. The CDR3 nucleotides are TGTGCCAGCAGCCAAAATGGCGGGGGGAGCCAAGAGACCCAGTACTTC.

This sequence joins TRBV29-1 and TRBJ2-6; 10 positions match TRBD1. Germline values: CDR1 SQVTM, CDR2 ANQGSEA. The V and J ends lost 7 bases and 0 bases, in that order; junction bases with no gene match: 12. This CDR3 has 18 residues. The CDR3 DNA reads TGCAGCGCCTCCAATGACGGACAGGGGGACTCTGGGGCCAACGTCCTGACTTTC. It specifies CSASNDGQGDSGANVLTF.

This chain joins TRBV30 and TRBJ2-7; TRBD2 aligns across 7 bases. This CDR3 region has 13 residues. Losses at the gene ends were 3 bases for V and 6 bases for J; bases not matched to a gene: 8. Germline loops: CDR1 GTSNPN, CDR2 SVGIG (reference sequence). The CDR3 region has the DNA TGTGCCTGGAGAACGGGCAGGGAGGGCGAGCAGTACTTC. Translation: CAWRTGREGEQYF.

The chain employs TRBV7-9 and TRBJ2-5; 7 bases fit TRBD2. The germline V gene encodes CDR1 SEHNR and CDR2 FQNEAQ (reference sequence). The V and J ends lost 5 bases and 4 bases, in that order; junction bases with no gene match: 10. The CDR3 has 15 residues. The DNA for the CDR3 is TGTGCCAGCAGCGCCCGTGACTGGGGGGGAGAGACCCAGTACTTC. This translates into CASSARDWGGETQYF.

The rearrangement uses TRBV20-1 and TRBJ2-1; no firm D call. The V end lost 5 bases, the J end lost 9 bases, and 11 bases lay between the germline ends. This CDR3 region has 11 residues. CDR1 DFQATT and CDR2 SNEGSKA come from the germline V gene (reference sequence). The CDR3 is CSASLTGEQFF. The DNA for the CDR3 is TGCAGTGCTTCCCTAACCGGTGAGCAGTTCTTC.

This clone has just a few counts. The gene calls are TRBV27 and TRBJ2-7; TRBD2 agrees at 8 bases. Germline V lookup: CDR1 MNHEY, CDR2 SMNVEV (reference sequence). The CDR3 length is 15 residues. V shed 7 bases, J shed 2 bases, and the junction held 10 bases outside the gene matches. The chain's CDR3 is CASKPVGRAPYEQYF. In DNA, the CDR3 is TGTGCCAGCAAGCCGGTCGGGAGGGCCCCCTACGAGCAGTACTTC.

This rearrangement joins TRBV7-8 to TRBJ2-7; perhaps TRBD2 as D (5 bases). Per the germline V gene, CDR1 is SGHVS and CDR2 is FQNEAQ. This CDR3 spans 16 amino acids. The ends were cut back, 0 bases at V and 0 bases at J, with 12 bases in the middle. Written as DNA, the CDR3 is TGTGCCAGCAGCTTAGCGAGCGGCGTCAGCTCCTACGAGCAGTACTTC. It codes for CASSLASGVSSYEQYF.

The rearrangement joins TRBV11-2 to TRBJ1-1; 7 bases align to TRBD1. The CDR3 covers 15 residues. The trim removed 4 bases at V and 4 bases at J, leaving 9 bases unmatched. CDR1 is SGHAT and CDR2 is FQNNGV in the germline V gene. CDR3 nucleotide sequence: TGTGCCAGCAGCTCGAGACAGGGTGGGGCCACTGAAGCTTTCTTT. Translated, it gives CASSSRQGGATEAFF.

The V gene is TRBV6-4, the J gene TRBJ1-2; possibly TRBD1 for D (5 bases). Trimming took off 4 bases at V and 2 bases at J, with 17 bases between the two ends. CDR1 is MRHNA, CDR2 SNTAGT, per germline. The CDR3 loop spans 16 amino acids. The CDR3 reads CASSGSGSRTNYGYTF. The CDR3 nucleotides are TGTGCCAGCAGTGGTAGCGGCAGTCGGACAAACTATGGCTACACCTTC.

This chain links TRBV10-2 with TRBJ1-2, with unresolved D. This CDR3 is 16 amino acids long. V gave up 3 bases and J gave up 4 bases, with 18 bases separating them. Germline V CDR1 and CDR2: WSHSY, SAAADI. The CDR3 here is CASSEGLSGGIYGYTF. The CDR3 DNA is TGCGCCAGCAGTGAAGGTCTGTCGGGAGGGATCTATGGCTACACCTTC.

The V and J genes are TRBV5-1 and TRBJ2-3; D ambiguous. The V gene lost 4 bases and the J gene lost 3 bases, with 18 bases spanning the gap. Germline values: CDR1 SGHRS, CDR2 YFSETQ. The CDR3 runs to 16 residues. CDR3 nucleotide sequence: TGCGCCAGCAGCACTCCGGAGAAGCAAAGGACAGATACGCAGTATTTT. As protein: CASSTPEKQRTDTQYF.

The table lists this clone with a few counts. The chain recombines TRBV9 with TRBJ1-3; D is undetermined. The CDR3 consists of 16 residues. The V end was cut by 2 bases, the J end by 8 bases, with 20 bases between. The germline gives CDR1 SGDLS, CDR2 YYNGEE. DNA of the CDR3: TGTGCCAGCAGCGTTCAGCGGACTCAGGTCGTGGACACCATATATTTT. Translated: CASSVQRTQVVDTIYF.

This clone appeared a few times. The chain combines TRBV5-1 with TRBJ2-7; D may be TRBD2 (5 bases). The CDR3 has 12 residues. Deletions cut 4 bases from V and 3 bases from J, with 8 bases between. The germline CDR1 and CDR2 sequences are SGHRS and YFSETQ. The CDR3 spells CASSRENYEQYF. The DNA for the CDR3 is TGCGCCAGCAGCCGGGAAAACTACGAGCAGTACTTC.

This clone appeared a single time. CDR3 amino acids: CASSVAGLLQNEQYF. In DNA, the CDR3 is TGTGCCAGCAGCGTGGCGGGACTCCTACAAAACGAGCAGTACTTC. The rearrangement uses TRBV9 and TRBJ2-5; weak D call: TRBD2 (6 bases). The J call may not be correct, given that the DNA end is closer to TRBJ2-7. The CDR3 sequence is 15 residues long. Germline loops: CDR1 SGDLS, CDR2 YYNGEE.

Of note for this clone: A junction end diverges from the germline sequence, so it may reflect a read error. This rearrangement joins TRBV7-9 to TRBJ2-2; TRBD2 might be the D (5 bases). CDR3 length: 13 amino acids. CDR1 SEHNR and CDR2 FQNEAQ come from the germline V gene (reference sequence). DNA of the CDR3: TGTTCCAGCTTGGACTCGGGCACCGGGGAGCTGTTTTTT. Translating it yields CSSLDSGTGELFF.

The chain links TRBV18 to TRBJ2-2; D gene unclear. Deletions cut 5 bases from V and 6 bases from J, with 7 bases between. This CDR3 is built from 12 residues. Germline lookup yields CDR1 KGHSH and CDR2 LQKENI. In nucleotides, the CDR3 is TGTGCCAGCTCAATCGTTGCCGGGGAGCTGTTTTTT. Translated, it gives CASSIVAGELFF.

The gene calls are TRBV5-6 and TRBJ2-7; weak D call: TRBD2 (5 bases). Germline CDR1 and CDR2: SGHDT and YYEEEE. CDR3 size: 15 residues. Trimming shortened V by 0 bases and J by 2 bases, and 12 bases separated the two germline ends. CDR3 residues: CASSLGGLAPYEQYF. The CDR3 DNA reads as TGTGCCAGCAGCTTGGGTGGCCTAGCTCCCTACGAGCAGTACTTC.

The chain joins TRBV5-6 to TRBJ2-3; a weak D match, TRBD1 (6 bases). V lost 0 bases, J lost 6 bases, and 17 bases lay in between. The length of the CDR3 is 16 residues. The germline gives CDR1 SGHDT, CDR2 YYEEEE. The CDR3 bases are TGTGCCAGCAGCTTGGCCAAGGGGGTGGGTACGGATACGCAGTATTTT. Protein product: CASSLAKGVGTDTQYF.

This clone was recorded only once. The rearrangement links TRBV5-1 to TRBJ2-3; the D gene is possibly TRBD2 (6 bases). V was pared by 0 bases and J by 3 bases, with 14 bases between. The CDR3 has 16 amino acids. Germline V gives CDR1 SGHRS, CDR2 YFSETQ. CDR3 sequence reads: CASSLDPGLRTDTQYF. The CDR3 nucleotides read TGCGCCAGCAGCTTGGATCCGGGACTGCGGACAGATACGCAGTATTTT.

This chain connects TRBV9 to TRBJ2-5; the match to TRBD1 covers 7 bases. The DNA end is more similar to TRBJ2-7, so the J call may be wrong. The CDR3 contains 13 residues. The germline V gene encodes CDR1 SGDLS and CDR2 YYNGEE. The CDR3 spells CASSFGTAGEQYF. CDR3 DNA sequence: TGTGCCAGCAGTTTCGGGACAGCCGGCGAGCAGTACTTC.

This clone has just a few counts. The rearrangement joins TRBV6-5 to TRBJ1-5, with a tentative D call TRBD1 (5 bases). Germline CDR1 reads MNHEY; CDR2 reads SVGAGI. The CDR3 consists of 15 residues. The V end lost 4 bases, the J end lost 2 bases, and 12 bases lay between the germline ends. The CDR3 protein is CASSFRRGGNQPQHF. The CDR3 DNA reads TGTGCCAGCAGTTTCCGGAGGGGCGGCAATCAGCCCCAGCATTTT.

This sequence joins TRBV21-1 and TRBJ2-7; the D call TRBD2 from the table was never checked on the DNA. TRBV21-1 is reported as a pseudogene. The CDR3 length is 16 residues. The CDR3: CASSKARGGSFDEQYF. In DNA, the CDR3 is TGTGCCAGCAGCAAAGCCCGCGGCGGGAGTTTCGACGAGCAGTACTTC.

The chain has TRBV6-5 and TRBJ2-1; the D is unclear. The CDR3 is 11 amino acids. The ends were cut back, 2 bases at V and 12 bases at J, with 8 bases in the middle. Germline V lookup: CDR1 MNHEY, CDR2 SVGAGI. CDR3 nucleotide sequence: TGTGCCAGCAGTTACCCCGGCGGGCAGTTCTTC. It yields the protein CASSYPGGQFF.

V is TRBV7-9 and J is TRBJ2-2; 9 bases fit TRBD1. The CDR3 covers 15 residues. The ends lost 4 bases at V and 4 bases at J; junction bases unmatched: 4. Germline CDR1 SEHNR, CDR2 FQNEAQ (reference sequence). For the CDR3, the DNA is TGTGCCAGCAGCTATGGGACAGGGTTCACCGGGGAGCTGTTTTTT. Protein product: CASSYGTGFTGELFF.

V gene TRBV6-5 combines with J gene TRBJ1-1; tentative D call: TRBD1 (6 bases). Per the germline V gene, CDR1 is MNHEY and CDR2 is SVGAGI. CDR3 size: 13 residues. With 2 bases removed from V and 6 bases from J, the gap between germline ends came to 10 bases. CDR3 sequence reads: CASSYEGGAEAFF. The CDR3 DNA sequence: TGTGCCAGCAGTTACGAAGGGGGGGCTGAAGCTTTCTTT.

This chain connects TRBV7-9 to TRBJ2-1; 14 bases match TRBD2. CDR3 length: 18 residues. CDR1 and CDR2 from the germline V gene are SEHNR and FQNEAQ (reference sequence). The J segment lost 1 base and the V segment lost 5 bases, leaving 7 bases of the junction unmatched. Here the CDR3 reads CASSRLAGGPGSYNEQFF. The CDR3 DNA follows: TGTGCCAGCAGCAGACTAGCGGGGGGGCCAGGATCCTACAATGAGCAGTTCTTC.

This sequence joins TRBV5-5 and TRBJ2-7; the match to TRBD1 covers 9 bases. The CDR3 has 17 residues. V shed 2 bases and J 7 bases; nucleotides not matched to a gene: 16. Germline V gene lookup returns CDR1 SGHKS and CDR2 YYEKEE (reference sequence). CDR3 nucleotides: TGTGCCAGCAGCTTCCACACCCCGGGACAGGGCGGTTGGGAGCAGTACTTC. Residues: CASSFHTPGQGGWEQYF.

The rearrangement uses TRBV11-2 and TRBJ1-1; 8 nucleotides match TRBD1. The CDR3 totals 17 residues. The germline V gene encodes CDR1 SGHAT and CDR2 FQNNGV. V dropped 0 bases and J dropped 5; count of bases not matched to a gene: 11. In DNA form, the CDR3 reads TGTGCCAGCAGCTTAGATGGGCTGGACAGGGAGGAGACTGAAGCTTTCTTT. It codes for CASSLDGLDREETEAFF.

The chain couples TRBV30 to TRBJ2-3, with TRBD1 identical over 7 bases. After removal of 0 bases from V and 1 base from J, the junction contained 19 bases not matched to a gene. CDR1 and CDR2 (germline): GTSNPN, SVGIG (reference sequence). This CDR3 is 20 amino acids long. Here the CDR3 reads CAWSVNLPGTVKPGTDTQYF. The CDR3 DNA follows: TGTGCCTGGAGTGTAAATTTACCGGGGACAGTCAAGCCCGGCACAGATACGCAGTATTTT.

This sequence joins TRBV28 and TRBJ1-2; D gene uncertain. Trimming cost V 5 bases and J 8 bases, with 12 bases left between them. The CDR3 loop spans 12 amino acids. Germline assignment: CDR1 MDHEN and CDR2 SYDVKM. Here the CDR3 DNA reads TGTGCCAGCAGTACCCGAGGCCTGGGCTACACCTTC. It translates to CASSTRGLGYTF.

The chain uses TRBV5-4 and TRBJ2-3; D not certain. The CDR3 has 13 amino acids. Deletions cut 1 base from V and 4 bases from J, with 7 bases between. The germline V gene has CDR1 SGHNT and CDR2 YYREEE (reference sequence). CDR3 sequence: CASSLSVADTQYF. In nucleotides, the CDR3 is TGTGCCAGCAGCTTGTCAGTTGCAGATACGCAGTATTTT.